This note documents a single T cell receptor beta chain sequence. The antigen remains unidentified. TCRdb's table, derived via immunoSEQ multiplex PCR, lists solely in-frame clones and lacks some. The sample holds 70,000 to 100,000 clones, roughly 80% seen once. The data derive from a study of a mutant IDH1 vaccine in newly diagnosed glioma. Study-wide background: An approximately 62% male, 37.5% female split and a mean age of approximately 40 years characterized treated patients. Most had both radiotherapy and temozolomide beforehand; others had only one. Overall study findings and caveats: Among all patients, vaccine-induced immune responses occurred in around 93%. Any relationship between pseudoprogression and changes in top peripheral T cell clonotypes seemed absent.

As to time point: baseline, week 1 (first vaccination visit). Treatment in this sample: pre-vaccination baseline after standard-of-care therapy. CDR1 and CDR2 from the germline V gene are SGHNT and YENEEA. This CDR3 contains 15 residues. Trimming removed 4 bases from V and 4 bases from J; junction bases left unmatched: 4. This specimen consisted of PBMCs, obtained from a glioma patient treated with radiotherapy, temozolomide or both. The origin of this receptor is a man aged 40-49 years with glioma. Some clones in this sample may be carry-over from other donors' samples. The V gene is TRBV11-3, the J gene TRBJ2-2, with 9 bases identical to TRBD1. The CDR3: CASSWTGEGTGELFF. DNA for the CDR3: TGTGCCAGCAGCTGGACAGGGGAGGGCACCGGGGAGCTGTTTTTT. Based on the CDR3 plus reference TRBV11-3 and TRBJ2-2, the full variable domain is EAGVVQSPRYKIIEKKQPVAFWCNPISGHNTLYWYLQNLGQGPELLIRYENEEAVDDSQLPKDRFSAERLKGVDSTLKIQPAELGDSAVYLCASSWTGEGTGELFFGEGSRLTVL.